This TCR beta chain was profiled in a study of prognosis after radiotherapy for stage I lung cancer. The wider study: Patients (approximately 12 men, six or seven women) were aged about 50 to 84, median roughly 74 years.

CDR3 of TCR beta was amplified from genomic DNA via a two-round multiplex PCR. Primers specific to each TRBV and TRBJ gene drove first-round PCR. MiXCR was run by TCRdb on the multiplex PCR reads, yielding one entry per CDR3 protein. The table records around 26,000 distinct CDR3 sequences, just over 45% of them present only once. The sequence came from a donor of 50 years or more with non-small cell lung cancer. The specimen comprised PBMCs, sampled before or after stereotactic body radiation therapy (not recorded which).

CDR3 amino acids: CASSRTGDSPLHF. DNA for the CDR3: TGTGCCAGCAGTCGGACAGGGGATTCACCCCTCCACTTT. The chain is built from TRBV12-3 or TRBV12-4 and TRBJ1-6; 9 bases map to TRBD1. V lost 5 bases, J lost 8 bases, and 1 base stayed unmatched. This CDR3 is built from 13 residues.